This T cell receptor (beta chain) was documented in a study of blood T cell repertoires in COVID-19 (dated by TCRdb to about 2020). Turning to the overall study: The collaborator samples originated in the United States, Italy and Spain and spanned the acute and convalescent phases of COVID-19. The material from the prospective study consisted of cDNA or gDNA derived from T cells, B-cell-depleted T cells, or PBMCs. The dataset comprised deeply sampled blood TCRbeta repertoires from subjects exposed to, actively infected with, or recovered from COVID-19. The repertoires were released in a freely available public database meant as a resource for research on the immune response to SARS-CoV-2. The samples were drawn from the first 160 participants of the ongoing ImmuneRACE study and from over 950 subjects provided by 6 global collaborators. A de-identified subject ID, COVID-19 status, age in years and sex were almost always included in the sample metadata. Where available, HLA class I and class II types were taken from metadata supplied by the sample provider and were not determined by assay-based typing. Results the study describes overall, beyond this receptor: The amount of clinical and demographic metadata varied by source and participant and was provided uncurated.

Of note for this clone: Its antigen remains undetermined. Base qualities are not provided; no much larger clone lies one nucleotide away.

In Seattle, one collaborating source enrolled patients while the infection was active and tracked those patients longitudinally over the course of disease. Each collaborating institution followed its own protocols to collect whole blood in K2EDTA tubes. For TCRbeta analysis, collaborators shipped samples in one of three forms: frozen whole blood, isolated PBMCs, or DNA extracted from either of those sample types. TCRbeta CDR3 regions were amplified from genomic DNA by means of the immunoSEQ Assay, a bias-controlled multiplex PCR. The original methods were these. The number of nucleated cells in each sample was estimated by amplification of reference gene primers within the assay. Sequence reads were collapsed and filtered to measure the absolute abundance of every unique TCRbeta CDR3 rearrangement. For each sample, productive Simpson clonality was calculated as the square root of Simpson's diversity index across productive rearrangements. Here the immuneACCESS table is served through TCRdb, limited to in-frame sequences with V and J called. Missing clones are a known gap in these copies; in checked studies unresolved V genes cover under half, and the rest lacks a known reason. V and J calls and clone size are those listed in that table; D and trimming were worked out from the DNA. The sample table records almost 95,000 clones; around 90% of these occur just once. About 18% of the sample rests with the top ten.

Trimming takes 2 bases from V and 2 bases from J, and the germline ends sit 10 bases apart. Including the terminal cysteine and phenylalanine, the CDR3 comprises 14 residues. Of the read, only the CDR3 DNA is kept; its 42 bases are in frame from base 1. For CDR1 and CDR2, the germline V gene lists SGDLS and YYNGEE. This receptor was obtained from an older woman with COVID-19, enrolled during active disease. The rearranged segments are TRBV9 and TRBJ2-5; the best D guess is TRBD1, with 6 bases matching. Sequenced: peripheral blood. The CDR3 protein is CASSVGAGQETQYF. The bases are TGTGCCAGCAGCGTGGGGGCTGGGCAAGAGACCCAGTACTTC.